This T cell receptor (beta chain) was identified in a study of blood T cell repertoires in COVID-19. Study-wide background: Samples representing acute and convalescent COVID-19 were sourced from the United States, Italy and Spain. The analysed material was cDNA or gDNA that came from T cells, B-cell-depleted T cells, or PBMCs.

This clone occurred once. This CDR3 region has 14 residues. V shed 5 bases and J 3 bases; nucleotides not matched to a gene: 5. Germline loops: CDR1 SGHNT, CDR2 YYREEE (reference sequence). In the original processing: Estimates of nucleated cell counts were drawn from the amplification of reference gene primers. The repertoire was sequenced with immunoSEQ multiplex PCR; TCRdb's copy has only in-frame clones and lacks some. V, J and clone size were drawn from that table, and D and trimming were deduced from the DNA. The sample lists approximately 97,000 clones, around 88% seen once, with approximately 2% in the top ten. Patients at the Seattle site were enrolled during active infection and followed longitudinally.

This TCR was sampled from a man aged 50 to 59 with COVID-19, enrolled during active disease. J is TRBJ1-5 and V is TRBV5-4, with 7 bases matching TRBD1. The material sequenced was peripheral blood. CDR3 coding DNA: TGTGCCAGCAGTCGACAGGGTTTCAATCAGCCCCAGCATTTT. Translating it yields CASSRQGFNQPQHF.